This T cell receptor (beta chain) came from a study of T-cell memory formation after mild COVID-19. Germline CDR1 is SGHDT and CDR2 is YYEEEE. The length of the CDR3 is 14 residues. V dropped 6 bases and J dropped 0 bases, with 12 bases sitting between them. In this sample, this clonotype turned up a few times. TCRdb reprocessed the 5' RACE reads with MiXCR, giving one entry per CDR3 protein. The sample contains approximately 100,000 distinct CDR3 sequences, around 12% of which appear only once. This sequence was found in an adult woman who had mild COVID-19 (a few samples of this study predate the infection). Cell type and time point are not known. Sequences were obtained from PBMCs or a T cell subset sorted from them (not recorded which). V and J are TRBV5-6 and TRBJ1-2; D is unresolved. The CDR3 DNA follows: TGTGCCAGCACCTTCGAGGGCACTAACTATGGCTACACCTTC. Its translation is CASTFEGTNYGYTF. Looking up the rest from reference TRBV5-6 and TRBJ1-2 gives the full variable domain: DAGVTQSPTHLIKTRGQQVTLRCSPKSGHDTVSWYQQALGQGPQFIFQYYEEEERQRGNFPDRFSGHQFPNYSSELNVNALLLGDSALYLCASTFEGTNYGYTFGSGTRLTVV.